Listed below are T cell receptor beta chains from one sample, sequenced in a study of T cell changes during pregnancy in multiple sclerosis. Generated by immunoSEQ multiplex PCR, the TCRdb table keeps only in-frame clones and is missing some. Of approximately 100,000 clones in the sample, approximately 90% were seen once. The sequences come from peripheral blood, collected in the second trimester of pregnancy. These receptors all come from a female donor with multiple sclerosis, enrolled in a pregnancy study. CDR3s include the opening cysteine and the closing phenylalanine or tryptophan. A D gene is named only where the DNA matches it firmly. Expanded clones are given a class, and other clones once, few, many or no size at all.

TRBJ2-3	NA	TRBD2	TRBV5-6	TGTGCCAGCAGATCTGGGACTATGAGTACAGATACGCAGTATTTT	CASRSGTMSTDTQYF
TRBJ2-7	NA	TRBD1	TRBV5-1	TGCGCCAGCAGCTCCGGACAGGGAACCTACGAGCAGTACTTC	CASSSGQGTYEQYF
TRBJ1-6	NA	TRBD1	TRBV30	TGTGCCTGGAGCGGGACAGGTTTGAATTCACCCCTCCACTTT	CAWSGTGLNSPLHF
TRBJ2-2	NA	NA	TRBV5-1	TGCGCCAGCAGCTTAGGGCTAGCGACCGGGGAGCTGTTTTTT	CASSLGLATGELFF
TRBJ1-5	NA	NA	TRBV19	TGTGCCAGTACAGGTTATCAACAGCCCCAGCATTTT	CASTGYQQPQHF
TRBJ1-1	NA	NA	TRBV5-1	TGCGCCAGCAGCCCGGGAGGCCTGGACACTGAAGCTTTCTTT	CASSPGGLDTEAFF
TRBJ2-3	NA	TRBD2	TRBV5-1	TGCGCCAGCAGCATTGCTGGGAGGGCCGGCACAGATACGCAGTATTTT	CASSIAGRAGTDTQYF
TRBJ2-1	NA	NA	TRBV6-1	TGTGCCAGCAGTGAATGGGGGGAGAGCTCCTACAATGAGCAGTTCTTC	CASSEWGESSYNEQFF
TRBJ1-1	NA	TRBD1	TRBV18	TGTGCCAGCTCCCCGACAGGGGGCGAAGCTTTCTTT	CASSPTGGEAFF
TRBJ1-2	NA	TRBD1	TRBV28	TGTGCCAGCAGTTCGCCGGGGCAGGGGGCCTCCTATGGCTACACCTTC	CASSSPGQGASYGYTF
TRBJ2-2	NA	TRBD1	TRBV2	TGTGCCAGCAGCGATCCAGGGGGCGGTGAGACCGGGGAGCTGTTTTTT	CASSDPGGGETGELFF
TRBJ2-4	NA	NA	TRBV19	TGTGCCAGTTCAGACAGTCACAAAAACATTCAGTACTTC	CASSDSHKNIQYF
TRBJ1-1	NA	NA	TRBV19	TGTGCCAGTAGTGGGGCCGGGGGGAACACTGAAGCTTTCTTT	CASSGAGGNTEAFF
TRBJ2-1	NA	TRBD1	TRBV27	TGTGCCAGCAGTTTTTGGGACAGGGCCTACAATGAGCAGTTCTTC	CASSFWDRAYNEQFF
TRBJ1-6	NA	NA	TRBV5-4	TGTGCCAGCAGCTTACAGGGCTATAATTCACCCCTCCACTTT	CASSLQGYNSPLHF
TRBJ2-7	NA	TRBD1	TRBV5-1	TGCGCCAGCAGCTCCACAGGGGGCGAGCAGTACTTC	CASSSTGGEQYF
TRBJ2-4	NA	NA	TRBV5-4	TGTGCCAGCAGCTTACAGGGAGGGGGAAACATTCAGTACTTC	CASSLQGGGNIQYF
TRBJ2-1	NA	NA	TRBV19	TGTGCCAGTAGTATTAGCGGTTACAATGAGCAGTTCTTC	CASSISGYNEQFF
TRBJ2-3	NA	TRBD1	TRBV19	TGTGCCAGTAGTGACCGGGACAGGGGTACAGATACGCAGTATTTT	CASSDRDRGTDTQYF
TRBJ2-3	NA	NA	TRBV27	TGTGCCAGTCGCCTGGAGGCAACAGATACGCAGTATTTT	CASRLEATDTQYF
TRBJ2-1	NA	NA	TRBV7-2	TGTGCCAGCAGCTTAGCAGATCGGGGGAGCTCCTACAATGAGCAGTTCTTC	CASSLADRGSSYNEQFF
TRBJ1-1	NA	TRBD1	TRBV6-5	TGTGCCAGCAGGCAGACAGGGACTACTGAAGCTTTCTTT	CASRQTGTTEAFF
TRBJ1-2	few	NA	TRBV30	TGTGCCTGGAGTAGAACTAGCCTTAACTATGGCTACACCTTC	CAWSRTSLNYGYTF
TRBJ2-7	NA	NA	TRBV27	TGTGCCAGCAGGGCCTCAGGGTTTAGGGGCATCGAGCAGTACTTC	CASRASGFRGIEQYF
TRBJ1-1	NA	TRBD1	TRBV7-3	TGTGCCAGCAGCTTAATCGCAGGGGGCACTGAAGCTTTCTTT	CASSLIAGGTEAFF
TRBJ2-1	NA	TRBD1	TRBV14	TGTGCCAGCAGCCAAGAGGTGGGACAGGGGTACAATGAGCAGTTCTTC	CASSQEVGQGYNEQFF
TRBJ1-1	NA	TRBD1	TRBV19	TGTGCCAGTACCATCTCGACAGGGCGGTACTTGAACACTGAAGCTTTCTTT	CASTISTGRYLNTEAFF
TRBJ1-1	NA	TRBD1	TRBV5-5	TGTGCCAGCAGCTTCAGACAGGGTTTAACTGAAGCTTTCTTT	CASSFRQGLTEAFF
TRBJ2-3	once	NA	TRBV15	TGTGCCACCAGCACCCCGCAGGTCCTCTGGGATACGCAGTATTTT	CATSTPQVLWDTQYF
TRBJ2-2	NA	TRBD1	TRBV7-3	TGTGCCAGCAGCTCACAGGGGGACGGGGAGCTGTTTTTT	CASSSQGDGELFF
TRBJ1-1	few	NA	TRBV7-2	TGTGCCAGCAGCCCGCGGACTGAAGCTTTCTTT	CASSPRTEAFF
TRBJ2-1	NA	NA	TRBV19	TGTGCCAGTAGTATGATCTACCGGTTGGATGAGCAGTTCTTC	CASSMIYRLDEQFF
TRBJ1-2	NA	NA	TRBV6-5	TGTGCCACCTCGAACGGCGGGGGTCCCTATGGCTACACCTTC	CATSNGGGPYGYTF
TRBJ2-2	NA	TRBD1	TRBV6-4	TGTGCCAGCAGTGACAGGGGGCACACCGGGGAGCTGTTTTTT	CASSDRGHTGELFF
TRBJ1-1	NA	TRBD1	TRBV5-1	TGCGCCAGCAGCTTGCTGGGACAGGATAAGAGTGAAGCTTTCTTT	CASSLLGQDKSEAFF
TRBJ2-5	NA	NA	TRBV11-3	TGTGCCAGCAGCCTCCAGTGGACAGGAGGGAGGCAAGAGACCCAGTACTTC	CASSLQWTGGRQETQYF
TRBJ1-6	NA	NA	TRBV9	TGTGCCAGCAGCTCATCGGACTGGAATTCACCCCTCCACTTT	CASSSSDWNSPLHF
TRBJ2-7	NA	NA	TRBV20-1	TGCAGTGCTACCAACTCCTACGAGCAGTACTTC	CSATNSYEQYF
TRBJ1-1	NA	NA	TRBV5-1	TGCGCCAGCAGCTTGGCAAGGGGAAAGGTGAACACTGAAGCTTTCTTT	CASSLARGKVNTEAFF
TRBJ2-7	once	TRBD2	TRBV27	TGTGCCAGCAGTTCCGGACTAGCGGGAGTCGAGCAGTACTTC	CASSSGLAGVEQYF
TRBJ2-7	NA	NA	TRBV25-1	TGTGCCAGCAGATCACCACCCCGTCCAGGCAGGGCAAGCTACGAGCAGTACTTC	CASRSPPRPGRASYEQYF
TRBJ2-1	NA	NA	TRBV7-3	TGTGCCAGCAGCTTAGGGGCGGGAACTTACAATGAGCAGTTCTTC	CASSLGAGTYNEQFF
TRBJ1-1	NA	NA	TRBV5-1	TGCGCCAGCAGCTTGGAGAGGAACACTGAAGCTTTCTTT	CASSLERNTEAFF
TRBJ2-2	NA	NA	TRBV27	TGTGCCAGCAGTTTTAGGGGCTTTAATTCCGGGGAGCTGTTTTTT	CASSFRGFNSGELFF
TRBJ2-3	few	NA	TRBV30	TGTGCCTGGAGTGGATCAGGTACGCAGTATTTT	CAWSGSGTQYF
TRBJ1-1	NA	NA	TRBV27	TGTGCCAGCAGTTTATCGGGAGGGGGGGGCACTGAAGCTTTCTTT	CASSLSGGGGTEAFF
TRBJ2-3	many	TRBD2	TRBV5-1	TGCGCCAGCAGCTTGGAAGCGGGAAAGAGCACAGATACGCAGTATTTT	CASSLEAGKSTDTQYF
TRBJ2-1	NA	NA	TRBV11-2	TGTGCCAGCAGCTTAGGGGGCCGAACCTACAATGAGCAGTTCTTC	CASSLGGRTYNEQFF
TRBJ2-7	NA	NA	TRBV11-2	TGTGCCAGCAGCTTAGGGGGGGGGCTGTACGAGCAGTACTTC	CASSLGGGLYEQYF
TRBJ2-7	NA	TRBD1	TRBV5-6	TGTGCCAGCAGCTTGGACCGGGGGACAGGGATTTATCGCGAGCAGTACTTC	CASSLDRGTGIYREQYF
TRBJ2-7	NA	TRBD2	TRBV7-8	TGTGCCAGCAGCTTAATCGGGGGAGGGGAGGTCCCCTACGAGCAGTACTTC	CASSLIGGGEVPYEQYF
TRBJ2-7	NA	TRBD2	TRBV12-5	TGTGCTAGTGGTTCCAGAAAGCGGGAGGGATACGAGCAGTACTTC	CASGSRKREGYEQYF
TRBJ2-2	few	NA	TRBV9	TGTGCCAGCCGGGACACCAACACCGGGGAGCTGTTTTTT	CASRDTNTGELFF
TRBJ1-2	NA	NA	TRBV2	TGTGCCAGCAAGGGCACCGGGGGAAGTGGCTACACCTTC	CASKGTGGSGYTF
TRBJ1-2	once	NA	TRBV2	TGTGCCAGCAGTGAATGGTATGGCAGGGGCTATGGCTACACCTTC	CASSEWYGRGYGYTF